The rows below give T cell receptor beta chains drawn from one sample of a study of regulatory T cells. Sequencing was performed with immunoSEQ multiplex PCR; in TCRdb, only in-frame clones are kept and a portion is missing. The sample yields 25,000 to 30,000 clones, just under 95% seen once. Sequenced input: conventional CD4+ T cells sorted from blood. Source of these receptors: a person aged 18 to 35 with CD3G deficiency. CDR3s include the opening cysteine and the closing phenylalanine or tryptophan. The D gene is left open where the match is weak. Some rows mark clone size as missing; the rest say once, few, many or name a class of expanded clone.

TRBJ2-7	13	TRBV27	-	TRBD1	TGTGCCAGCGGCCGGGACAGGGGCTACGAGCAGTACTTC	CASGRDRGYEQYF
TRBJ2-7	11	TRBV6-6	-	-	TGTGCCATGCATCCCTTCTACGAGCAGTACTTC	CAMHPFYEQYF
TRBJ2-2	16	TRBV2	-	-	TGTGCCAGCAGTGAACGCCTCCCGGGCAACACCGGGGAGCTGTTTTTT	CASSERLPGNTGELFF
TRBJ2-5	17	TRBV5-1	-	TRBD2	TGCGCCAGCAGAACCGGACTAGCGGGAGGGATGAAAGAGACCCAGTACTTC	CASRTGLAGGMKETQYF
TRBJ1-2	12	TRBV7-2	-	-	TGTGCCAGCAGCCTCAGGGAGGGAGGCTACACCTTC	CASSLREGGYTF
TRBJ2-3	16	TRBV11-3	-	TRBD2	TGTGCCAGCAGCTTAGGAAATAGCGGGGGGCGAGATACGCAGTATTTT	CASSLGNSGGRDTQYF
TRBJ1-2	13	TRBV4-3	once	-	TGCGCCAGCAGCCAAGAAGATAGGGGCGGCTACACCTTC	CASSQEDRGGYTF
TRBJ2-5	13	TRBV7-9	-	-	TGTGCCAGCAGCAAGAACGGCGGGGAGACCCAGTACTTC	CASSKNGGETQYF
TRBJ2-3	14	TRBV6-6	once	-	TGTGCCAGCAGTTACGGGCCAGCCACAGATACGCAGTATTTT	CASSYGPATDTQYF
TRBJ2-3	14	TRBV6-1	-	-	TGTGCCAGCAGTGAAGCAGGAGGCACAGATACGCAGTATTTT	CASSEAGGTDTQYF
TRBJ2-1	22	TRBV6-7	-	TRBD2	TGTGCCAGCAGTTACCCTCCGGGTGGGGGGCTGAGGCGGGAGGTCGTCTACAATGAGCAGTTCTTC	CASSYPPGGGLRREVVYNEQFF
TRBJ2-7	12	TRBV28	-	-	TGTGCCAGCAGTACAGACAGAAGCGAGCAGTACTTC	CASSTDRSEQYF
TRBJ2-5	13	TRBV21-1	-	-	TGTGCCAGCAGCAAAGCGGCACAAGAGACCCAGTACTTC	CASSKAAQETQYF
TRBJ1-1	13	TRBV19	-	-	TGTGCCAGTAGTATAAACAGGGACACTGAAGCTTTCTTT	CASSINRDTEAFF
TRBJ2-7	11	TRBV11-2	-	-	TGTGCCAGCAGGATGGGCAGAAGTTGGTACTTC	CASRMGRSWYF
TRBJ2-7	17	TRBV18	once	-	TGTGCCAGCTCACCACCCAGCACGGGCCGTAGGCCCTACGAGCAGTACTTC	CASSPPSTGRRPYEQYF
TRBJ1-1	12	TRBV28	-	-	TGTGCCAGCAGTTTAATCCGTGGTGAAGCTTTCTTT	CASSLIRGEAFF